This TCR beta chain emerged from a study of OX40 agonist ivuxolimab in advanced cancers. The assay was immunoSEQ multiplex PCR, and TCRdb's table has in-frame clones only and misses some. Among roughly 81,000 clones listed, around 94% were seen once. The CDR3 contains 14 residues. Germline assignment: CDR1 MNHEY and CDR2 SVGAGI. V was pared by 3 bases and J by 7 bases, with 13 bases between. Sequences were derived from CD4+ or CD8+ T cells sorted from blood, sampled in a trial of the OX40 agonist ivuxolimab. The V call is TRBV6-5, the J call TRBJ2-1; tentatively, D is TRBD2 (6 bases). The TCR was taken from an adult with an advanced solid tumor such as melanoma, head and neck, liver or kidney cancer. The CDR3 here is CASSYGDFGNEQFF. The DNA of the CDR3 is TGTGCCAGCAGTTATGGGGACTTCGGAAATGAGCAGTTCTTC.